This T cell receptor beta chain came from a study of spatial heterogeneity in lung cancer. Study details: A consistent excess of beta-chain over alpha-chain sequences was detected.

Overall study findings and caveats: For expanded intratumoral alpha and beta TCRs, counts tracked tumor mutation counts.

This clonotype was detected ten times or more. The antigen is unknown. This beta chain came through as a stray read in a library set up for alpha chains, and its size says little. TCRdb reprocessed the 5' RACE reads via MiXCR and lists one record per CDR3 protein. The sample contains approximately 11,000 distinct CDR3 sequences, approximately 8% of which appear only once. Time point described: sample taken at primary tumor resection. The CDR3 contains 13 residues. Germline CDR1 is LNHDA and CDR2 is SQIVND (reference sequence). Deletions cut 5 bases from V and 6 bases from J, with 12 bases between. V gene TRBV19 combines with J gene TRBJ2-3; D unresolved. The sequencing used lung tumor tissue, collected at surgery. This TCR came from a female donor with early-stage non-small cell lung cancer. CDR3 in DNA: TGTGCCAGTAGTTTCACCATTTCGGATACGCAGTATTTT. It codes for CASSFTISDTQYF.